This T cell receptor beta chain emerged from a study of CD8+CD57+ T cells in acquired aplastic anemia. Background on the study: In CD4+ cells, healthy donors produced an average of approximately 11 million reads. Points from the study as a whole: Both patients and controls carried the same twenty-nine CD8+ CDR3 sequences.

In regard to this clonotype: What it recognizes is unknown. The DNA is left out, because the CDR3 cannot be placed on it with certainty; the CDR3 is given as TCRdb lists it.

The CDR3 comprises 11 residues, both ends counted. Germline lookup yields CDR1 DFQATT and CDR2 SNEGSKA (reference sequence). The use of genomic DNA as template underpinned the TCR beta VDJ and CDR3 profiling. TCRdb independently ran MiXCR on the reads; one entry per CDR3 protein. The table lists hundreds of thousands of distinct CDR3 sequences, 55% to 70% of them singletons, with 3% to 4.5% in the top ten. The chain combines TRBV20-1 with TRBJ2-5; TRBD2 is taken as the D call from the table, unchecked against the DNA. This sequence originates from a human donor in good health, serving as a control. Sequences were obtained from sorted CD4+, CD8+, or CD8+CD57+ T cells (not recorded which) from PBMCs. The CDR3 is CSARVAGGNYF.